The present entry profiles one TCR beta chain with its context. Between the trimmed V and J ends, which lost 2 bases and 2 bases, there was a span of 8 bases. The CDR3 runs 14 residues. Germline loops: CDR1 SGHDT, CDR2 YYEEEE. The record originates from a study of cytomegalovirus exposure and HLA in healthy donors. This PCR relied on a set of 60 Vbeta primers and 13 Jbeta primers. The assay was immunoSEQ multiplex PCR, and TCRdb's table has in-frame clones only and misses some. The sample lists fewer than 85,000 clones, 70% to 85% occurring once. The chain joins TRBV5-6 to TRBJ1-3; possibly TRBD1 for D (6 bases). Input material: PBMCs. This TCR was recovered from a man in his forties in good health and CMV-seropositive. As DNA, the CDR3 is TGTGCCAGCAGCTTCTGGGGGCCTGGAAACACCATATATTTT. Its protein is CASSFWGPGNTIYF. Complete variable domain (other parts from reference TRBV5-6 and TRBJ1-3): DAGVTQSPTHLIKTRGQQVTLRCSPKSGHDTVSWYQQALGQGPQFIFQYYEEEERQRGNFPDRFSGHQFPNYSSELNVNALLLGDSALYLCASSFWGPGNTIYFGEGSWLTVV.